This entry describes one TCR beta chain. Its matching antigen is unknown. This sample was included in a study of response to subunit inactivated influenza vaccine. Whole-study findings and limits: Few new T cells, the authors suggested, are recruited by each seasonal influenza vaccination.

TCRdb reprocessed the RT-PCR reads via MiXCR and lists one record per CDR3 protein. The sample includes about 650,000 distinct CDR3 sequences, 15% to 19% of them seen just once. The sequence was obtained from a man aged 50 to 60 who received an inactivated influenza vaccine. The sequences come from PBMCs from blood, collected 12 days after vaccination.

The CDR3 DNA follows: TGTGCCAGCAGTTACTATGGACAAGGAAAGTCTGAAGCTTTCTTT. Protein sequence: CASSYYGQGKSEAFF. The genes are TRBV6-2 or TRBV6-3 and TRBJ1-1; possibly TRBD1 for D (5 bases). Germline V gives CDR1 MNHEY, CDR2 SVGEGT. V was trimmed by 1 base and J by 6 bases, leaving 15 bases between them. The CDR3 totals 15 residues.